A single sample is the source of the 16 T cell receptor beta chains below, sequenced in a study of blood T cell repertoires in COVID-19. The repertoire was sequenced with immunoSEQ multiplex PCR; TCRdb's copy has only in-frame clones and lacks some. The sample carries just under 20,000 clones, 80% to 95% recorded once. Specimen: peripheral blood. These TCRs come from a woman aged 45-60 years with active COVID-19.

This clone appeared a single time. CDR3 amino acids: CASSSLDRARETQYF. The CDR3, as DNA: TGTGCCAGCAGTTCCCTGGACAGGGCAAGAGAGACCCAGTACTTC. The gene calls are TRBV28 and TRBJ2-5, with 8 bases fitting TRBD1. CDR1 is MDHEN and CDR2 is SYDVKM in the germline V gene. The CDR3 contains 15 residues. Trimming cost V 4 bases and J 4 bases; bases outside gene matches: 8.

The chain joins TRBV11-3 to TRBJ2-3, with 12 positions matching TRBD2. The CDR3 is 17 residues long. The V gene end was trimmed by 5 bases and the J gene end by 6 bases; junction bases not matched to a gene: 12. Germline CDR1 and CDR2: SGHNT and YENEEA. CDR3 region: CASSHRTSGISRDTQYF. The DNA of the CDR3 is TGTGCCAGCAGCCATCGGACTAGCGGGATTTCGCGGGATACGCAGTATTTT.

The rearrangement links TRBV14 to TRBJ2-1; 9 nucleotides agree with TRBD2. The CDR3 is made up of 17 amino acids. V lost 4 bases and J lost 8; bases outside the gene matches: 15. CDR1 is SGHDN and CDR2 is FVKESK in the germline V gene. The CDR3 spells CASSPLAGTSNSDEQFF. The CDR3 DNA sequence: TGTGCCAGCAGCCCCTTAGCCGGGACTAGCAATTCCGATGAGCAGTTCTTC.

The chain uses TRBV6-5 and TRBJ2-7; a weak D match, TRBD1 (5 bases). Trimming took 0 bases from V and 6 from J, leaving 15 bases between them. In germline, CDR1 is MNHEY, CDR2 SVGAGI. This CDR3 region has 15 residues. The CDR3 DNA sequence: TGTGCCAGCAGTTACTCGCAGGGTAGCTTGGGCGAGCAGTACTTC. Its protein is CASSYSQGSLGEQYF.

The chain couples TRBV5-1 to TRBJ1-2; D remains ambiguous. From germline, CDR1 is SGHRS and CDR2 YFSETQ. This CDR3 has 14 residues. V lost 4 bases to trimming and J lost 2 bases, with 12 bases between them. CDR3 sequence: CASSPDAGNYGYTF. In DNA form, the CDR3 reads TGCGCCAGCAGCCCGGACGCGGGGAACTATGGCTACACCTTC.

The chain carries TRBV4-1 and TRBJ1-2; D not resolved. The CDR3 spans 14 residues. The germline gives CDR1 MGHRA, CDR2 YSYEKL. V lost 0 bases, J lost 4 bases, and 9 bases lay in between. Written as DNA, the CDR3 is TGCGCCAGCAGCCAAGACCGGGGATCCTATGGCTACACCTTC. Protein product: CASSQDRGSYGYTF.

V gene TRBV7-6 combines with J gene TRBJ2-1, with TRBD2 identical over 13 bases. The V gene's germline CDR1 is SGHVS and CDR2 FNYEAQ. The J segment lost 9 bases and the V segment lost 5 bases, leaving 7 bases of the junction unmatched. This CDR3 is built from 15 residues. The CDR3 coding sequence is TGTGCCAGCAGCACTAGCGGGAGGGCCTCCGGTGAGCAGTTCTTC. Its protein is CASSTSGRASGEQFF.

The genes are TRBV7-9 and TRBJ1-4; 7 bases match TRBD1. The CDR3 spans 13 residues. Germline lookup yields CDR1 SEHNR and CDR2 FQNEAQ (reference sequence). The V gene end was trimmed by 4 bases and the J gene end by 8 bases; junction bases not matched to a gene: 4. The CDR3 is CASSSTGREKLFF. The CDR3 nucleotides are TGTGCCAGCAGCTCGACAGGGAGGGAAAAACTGTTTTTT.

CDR3 amino acids: CASSEGQPNYGYTF. CDR3 bases: TGTGCCAGCAGTGAGGGACAGCCTAACTATGGCTACACCTTC. The rearrangement joins TRBV6-1 to TRBJ1-2, with 7 positions matching TRBD1. V lost 3 bases and J lost 0; bases outside the gene matches: 1. CDR3 length: 14 residues. CDR1 and CDR2 from the germline V gene are MNHNS and SASEGT.

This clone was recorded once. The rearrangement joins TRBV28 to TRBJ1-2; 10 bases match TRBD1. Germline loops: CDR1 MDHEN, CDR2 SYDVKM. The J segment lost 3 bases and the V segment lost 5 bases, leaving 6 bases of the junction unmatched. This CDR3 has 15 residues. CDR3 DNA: TGTGCCAGCAGTGAGACCGGGACAGGGGACTATGGCTACACCTTC. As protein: CASSETGTGDYGYTF.

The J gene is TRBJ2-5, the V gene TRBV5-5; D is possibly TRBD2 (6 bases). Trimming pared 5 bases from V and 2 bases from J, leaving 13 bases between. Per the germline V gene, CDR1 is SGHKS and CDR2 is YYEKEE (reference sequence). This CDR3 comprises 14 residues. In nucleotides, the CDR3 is TGTGCCAGCAGACCGTGGCGGGGACAAGAGACCCAGTACTTC. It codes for CASRPWRGQETQYF.

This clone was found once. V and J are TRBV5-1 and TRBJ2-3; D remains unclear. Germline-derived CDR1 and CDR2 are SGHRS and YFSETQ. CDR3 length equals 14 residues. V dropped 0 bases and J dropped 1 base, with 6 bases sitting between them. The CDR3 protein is CASSLGAGTDTQYF. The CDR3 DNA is TGCGCCAGCAGCTTGGGGGCAGGCACAGATACGCAGTATTTT.

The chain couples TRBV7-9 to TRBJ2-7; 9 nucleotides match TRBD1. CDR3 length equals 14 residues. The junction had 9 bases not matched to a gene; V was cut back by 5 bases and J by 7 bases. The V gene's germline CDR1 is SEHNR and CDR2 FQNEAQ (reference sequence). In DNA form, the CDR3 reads TGTGCCAGCAGCCAAGGGACAGGGCAGGGGGAGCAGTACTTC. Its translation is CASSQGTGQGEQYF.

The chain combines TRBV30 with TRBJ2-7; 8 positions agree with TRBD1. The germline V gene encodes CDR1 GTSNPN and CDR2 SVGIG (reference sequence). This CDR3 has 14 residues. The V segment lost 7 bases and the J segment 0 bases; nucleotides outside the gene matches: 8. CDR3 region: CAFSGGLSSYEQYF. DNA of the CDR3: TGTGCCTTCTCAGGGGGCTTGAGCTCCTACGAGCAGTACTTC.

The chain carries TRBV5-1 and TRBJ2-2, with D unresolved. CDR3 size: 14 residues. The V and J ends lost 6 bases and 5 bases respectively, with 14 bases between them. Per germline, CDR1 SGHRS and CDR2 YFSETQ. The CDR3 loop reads CASTDSIPTGELFF. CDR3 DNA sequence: TGCGCCAGCACCGATAGCATTCCGACCGGGGAGCTGTTTTTT.

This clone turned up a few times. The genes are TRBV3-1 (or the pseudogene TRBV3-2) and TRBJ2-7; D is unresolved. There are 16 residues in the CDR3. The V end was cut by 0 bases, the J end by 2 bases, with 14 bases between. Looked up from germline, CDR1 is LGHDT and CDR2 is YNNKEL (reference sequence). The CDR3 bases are TGTGCCAGCAGCCAAGACGCTTTTGGGCCTACCTACGAGCAGTACTTC. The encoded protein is CASSQDAFGPTYEQYF.